The 26 T cell receptor beta chains reported below all come from one sample, sequenced in a study of T cell responses to AZD1222 COVID-19 vaccine. Data came from immunoSEQ multiplex PCR; TCRdb stores just in-frame clones and leaves some out. The profile shows 100,000 to 150,000 clones, around 88% of them singletons. This specimen was peripheral blood, taken on day 0 of AZD1222 vaccination. Source of these receptors: an adult in good health.

The V call is TRBV24-1, the J call TRBJ2-7, with a possible D match to TRBD2 (6 bases). Germline values: CDR1 KGHDR, CDR2 SFDVKD. The length of the CDR3 is 20 residues. V dropped 3 bases and J dropped 7 bases, with 33 bases sitting between them. The CDR3 spells CATSDLTRKEDGSGGLEQYF. In DNA, the CDR3 is TGTGCCACCAGTGATCTTACACGAAAAGAGGACGGGTCCGGGGGATTGGAGCAGTACTTC.

The chain uses TRBV7-6 and TRBJ1-2, with D possibly TRBD1 on 6 matching bases. V lost 6 bases and J 7 bases, leaving 15 bases between the germline ends. Per germline, CDR1 SGHVS and CDR2 FNYEAQ. This CDR3 spans 13 amino acids. CDR3 loop: CASRGPGESGYTF. In DNA form, the CDR3 reads TGTGCCAGCAGAGGGCCAGGGGAGTCTGGCTACACCTTC.

CDR3 in amino acids: CASSRTVSSTDTQYF. The CDR3 region has the DNA TGTGCCAGCAGCCGGACGGTCTCTAGCACAGATACGCAGTATTTT. This chain joins TRBV7-3 and TRBJ2-3, with D hard to call. CDR3 length: 15 residues. V was cut by 5 bases and J by 0 bases, with 12 bases left in between. The germline V gene has CDR1 SGHTA and CDR2 FQGTGA.

The chain is built from TRBV20-1 and TRBJ1-1; D is unresolved. CDR1 DFQATT and CDR2 SNEGSKA come from the germline V gene (reference sequence). V was trimmed by 4 bases and J by 5 bases, leaving 8 bases between them. CDR3 length equals 11 residues. This CDR3 is CSAIGETEAFF. The CDR3 bases are TGCAGTGCTATAGGAGAAACTGAAGCTTTCTTT.

The chain recombines TRBV18 with TRBJ2-5; unclear D gene. Germline values: CDR1 KGHSH, CDR2 LQKENI. The CDR3 runs to 14 residues. Trimming left V 6 bases short and J 1 base short, with 12 bases between. The CDR3 loop is CASSDGRSQETQYF. The CDR3 DNA sequence: TGTGCCAGCTCGGACGGACGGAGCCAAGAGACCCAGTACTTC.

This clone has just one count. The J gene is TRBJ2-3, the V gene TRBV6-1; 9 bases fit TRBD1. CDR3 length equals 15 residues. V shed 2 bases and J 4 bases; nucleotides not matched to a gene: 4. CDR1 MNHNS and CDR2 SASEGT come from the germline V gene. CDR3 residues: CASSEFGTGPDTQYF. CDR3 nucleotide sequence: TGTGCCAGCAGTGAATTCGGGACAGGGCCAGATACGCAGTATTTT.

The chain has TRBV7-2 and TRBJ1-2; no clear D gene. Germline loops: CDR1 SGHTA, CDR2 FQGNSA. The V and J ends lost 3 bases and 7 bases respectively, with 9 bases between them. CDR3 length: 12 residues. CDR3 region: CASSLAGFGYTF. The CDR3 DNA sequence: TGTGCCAGCAGCTTGGCGGGGTTTGGCTACACCTTC.

The genes are TRBV12-3 or TRBV12-4 and TRBJ1-2, with D perhaps TRBD1 (6 bases). This CDR3 is built from 13 residues. The ends were cut back, 7 bases at V and 7 bases at J, with 16 bases in the middle. The CDR3 region is CASTQPQGTGYTF. As DNA, the CDR3 is TGTGCCAGCACACAACCACAGGGTACTGGCTACACCTTC.

The gene calls are TRBV18 and TRBJ1-2; 10 positions match TRBD1. The trim removed 1 base at V and 4 bases at J, leaving 6 bases unmatched. Germline CDR1 is KGHSH and CDR2 is LQKENI. The CDR3 contains 16 residues. The CDR3 DNA reads as TGTGCCAGCTCACCACGAGAGACAGGGGGCCTCTATGGCTACACCTTC. Translating gives CASSPRETGGLYGYTF.

This clone occurred once. This sequence joins TRBV28 and TRBJ2-1; 9 bases fit TRBD2. Trimming removed 4 bases from V and 9 bases from J; junction bases left unmatched: 10. There are 15 residues in the CDR3. Germline V gene sequence: CDR1 MDHEN, CDR2 SYDVKM. The DNA for the CDR3 is TGTGCCAGCAGTTATCCTAGCGGGGAAATGGTTGAGCAGTTCTTC. Its translation is CASSYPSGEMVEQFF.

The chain is built from TRBV18 and TRBJ1-4; TRBD1 might be the D (5 bases). V was shortened by 3 bases and J by 5 bases, with 10 bases between the two germline ends. CDR1 is KGHSH and CDR2 is LQKENI in the germline V gene. The CDR3 runs 14 residues. As DNA, the CDR3 is TGTGCCAGCTCACCCTGGGACGGCAATGAAAAACTGTTTTTT. Translated, it gives CASSPWDGNEKLFF.

The rearrangement uses TRBV5-5 and TRBJ1-5; D is unclear. The CDR3 contains 14 residues. Trimming left V 4 bases short and J 4 bases short, with 12 bases between. Germline assignment: CDR1 SGHKS and CDR2 YYEKEE (reference sequence). The CDR3 loop reads CASSLGPFNQPQHF. CDR3 DNA sequence: TGTGCCAGCAGCCTCGGACCGTTTAATCAGCCCCAGCATTTT.

The chain recombines TRBV29-1 with TRBJ1-4; 9 bases line up with TRBD1. V gave up 0 bases and J gave up 9 bases; unmatched junction bases: 2. The CDR3 totals 13 residues. CDR1 and CDR2 (germline): SQVTM, ANQGSEA. In DNA form, the CDR3 reads TGCAGCGTTGAAGAGGGACAGGGCAAAAAACTGTTTTTT. As protein: CSVEEGQGKKLFF.

This chain uses TRBV4-3 with TRBJ2-6; D possibly corresponds to TRBD2 (6 bases). This CDR3 has 14 residues. Between the trimmed V and J ends, which lost 4 bases and 3 bases, there was a span of 7 bases. CDR1 and CDR2 from the germline V gene are LGHNA and YSLEER. The CDR3 DNA reads TGCGCCAGCAGCCCGGGAGTTGGGGCCAACGTCCTGACTTTC. Its translation is CASSPGVGANVLTF.

The CDR3 bases are TGTGCCAGCAGCCTAGTGACAGGAAACACCATATATTTT. Amino acids: CASSLVTGNTIYF. The chain joins TRBV6-1 to TRBJ1-3; D gene ambiguous. The CDR3 consists of 13 residues. Looked up from germline, CDR1 is MNHNS and CDR2 is SASEGT. Trimming stripped 6 bases from V and 4 bases from J, with 10 bases between.

The chain combines TRBV19 with TRBJ2-1, with D unresolved. Germline V CDR1 and CDR2: LNHDA, SQIVND (reference sequence). The CDR3 loop spans 14 amino acids. V lost 0 bases, J lost 13 bases, and 16 bases lay in between. This CDR3 reads CASSIDSQNFKQFF. The DNA of the CDR3 is TGTGCCAGTAGTATAGATTCTCAAAATTTTAAACAGTTCTTC.

The rearrangement links TRBV19 to TRBJ2-1; D assignment may be TRBD1 or TRBD2 (5 bases each). In germline, CDR1 is LNHDA, CDR2 SQIVND (reference sequence). There are 20 residues in the CDR3. V was trimmed by 4 bases and J by 0 bases, leaving 25 bases between them. For the CDR3, the DNA is TGTGCCAGTAGTAGGGATGGGGGATGGAGGTTGGATAGCTCCTACAATGAGCAGTTCTTC. Translated, it gives CASSRDGGWRLDSSYNEQFF.

V is TRBV24-1 and J is TRBJ2-3; D is uncertain. Germline V lookup: CDR1 KGHDR, CDR2 SFDVKD. This CDR3 is 14 amino acids long. Trimming took off 4 bases at V and 4 bases at J, with 11 bases between the two ends. The CDR3 sequence is CATSDQTRADTQYF. As DNA, the CDR3 is TGTGCCACCAGTGACCAGACAAGGGCAGATACGCAGTATTTT.

The DNA for the CDR3 is TGCGCCAGCAGCTTGTTGAACTCCGACGCCGGGGAGCTGTTTTTT. Protein product: CASSLLNSDAGELFF. This chain uses TRBV5-1 with TRBJ2-2; D not certain. The CDR3 runs 15 residues. The germline gives CDR1 SGHRS, CDR2 YFSETQ. Trimming shortened V by 1 base and J by 6 bases, and 13 bases separated the two germline ends.

The chain links TRBV7-2 to TRBJ1-2; 10 bases line up with TRBD1. The CDR3 sequence is 15 residues long. The germline gives CDR1 SGHTA, CDR2 FQGNSA. J lost 5 bases, V lost 5 bases, and 8 bases had no gene match. In DNA, the CDR3 is TGTGCCAGCAGCCAAAATAGGGACAGGGGATATGGCTACACCTTC. It encodes CASSQNRDRGYGYTF.

The J gene is TRBJ1-5, the V gene TRBV5-4; D is uncertain. Germline values: CDR1 SGHNT, CDR2 YYREEE (reference sequence). Trimming took 0 bases from V and 5 from J, leaving 6 bases between them. The CDR3 spans 13 residues. CDR3 residues: CASSLDGDQPQHF. For the CDR3, the DNA is TGTGCCAGCAGCTTGGACGGAGATCAGCCCCAGCATTTT.

The J gene is TRBJ1-2, the V gene TRBV19; D is perhaps TRBD1 (6 bases). From germline, CDR1 is LNHDA and CDR2 SQIVND (reference sequence). The V end lost 5 bases, the J end lost 4 bases, and 17 bases lay between the germline ends. The CDR3 runs 15 residues. The CDR3 coding sequence is TGTGCCAGTAGTCCCGGGACAAGACCCGCCTATGGCTACACCTTC. This codes for CASSPGTRPAYGYTF.

The chain recombines TRBV4-2 with TRBJ2-2; maybe TRBD2 (7 bases). The germline gives CDR1 LGHNA, CDR2 YNFKEQ. V shed 0 bases and J shed 8 bases, with 13 bases lying between them. This CDR3 has 15 residues. DNA for the CDR3: TGTGCCAGCAGCCAAGAGGGGGGGACATCTGGGGAGCTGTTTTTT. It specifies CASSQEGGTSGELFF.

This clone has just a few counts. The rearrangement joins TRBV4-3 to TRBJ1-2; TRBD1 aligns across 7 bases. With 0 bases clipped from V and 6 bases from J, the junction kept 4 bases outside the gene matches. CDR3 length: 14 amino acids. Germline CDR1 LGHNA, CDR2 YSLEER. CDR3 amino acids: CASSQDLTGNGYTF. DNA of the CDR3: TGCGCCAGCAGCCAAGATCTGACAGGGAATGGCTACACCTTC.

The rearrangement joins TRBV9 to TRBJ1-2; D is possibly TRBD1 (6 bases). Germline CDR1 reads SGDLS; CDR2 reads YYNGEE. Trimming shortened V by 2 bases and J by 3 bases, and 11 bases separated the two germline ends. The CDR3 length is 14 residues. The CDR3 DNA follows: TGTGCCAGCAGCGTTGAGGACAGCCACTATGGCTACACCTTC. Translation gives CASSVEDSHYGYTF. Full variable domain (missing parts from reference TRBV9 and TRBJ1-2): DSGVTQTPKHLITATGQRVTLRCSPRSGDLSVYWYQQSLDQGLQFLIQYYNGEERAKGNILERFSAQQFPDLHSELNLSSLELGDSALYFCASSVEDSHYGYTFGSGTRLTVV.

The CDR3 DNA sequence: TGTGCCAGCAGCTTAGACTTGTCGGGCACAGATACGCAGTATTTT. This encodes CASSLDLSGTDTQYF. J is TRBJ2-3 and V is TRBV7-9; D is uncertain. Germline lookup yields CDR1 SEHNR and CDR2 FQNEAQ (reference sequence). CDR3 length equals 15 residues. The V end was cut by 1 base, the J end by 1 base, with 9 bases between. Looking up the rest from reference TRBV7-9 and TRBJ2-3 gives the full variable domain: DTGVSQNPRHKITKRGQNVTFRCDPISEHNRLYWYRQTLGQGPEFLTYFQNEAQLEKSRLLSDRFSAERPKGSFSTLEIQRTEQGDSAMYLCASSLDLSGTDTQYFGPGTRLTVL.